Here is one T cell receptor beta chain with its context. Its antigen is not known. This sample was taken from a study of T cell responses to AZD1222 COVID-19 vaccine. Study-wide results and caveats: It should be noted that donors were predominantly white British and more often female, and clonal diversity was possibly underestimated. Receipt of two AZD1222 doses was followed by a rise in Spike-specific TCR breadth and depth.

The protocol was immunoSEQ multiplex PCR, while the TCRdb copy is restricted to in-frame clones and leaves out a portion. The sample contains some 120,000 clones, about 90% of which appear only once. CDR3 length: 15 residues. Trimming stripped 3 bases from V and 0 bases from J, with 10 bases between. CDR1 is SGHRS and CDR2 is YFSETQ in the germline V gene. This sample comprised peripheral blood, obtained on day 0 of AZD1222 vaccination. The chain is built from TRBV5-1 and TRBJ1-3, with D unclear. The clonotype was recovered from an adult in good health. As DNA, the CDR3 is TGCGCCAGCAGCTCTTGGCCAGCCTCTGGAAACACCATATATTTT. This encodes CASSSWPASGNTIYF.